Listed below are T cell receptor beta chains from one sample, sequenced in a study of response to subunit inactivated influenza vaccine. MiXCR, applied by TCRdb to the RT-PCR reads, yields one record per CDR3 protein. The table lists about 160,000 distinct CDR3 sequences, under 13% of them singletons. Sequencing used non-naive T cells sorted from PBMCs, obtained roughly 45 days after vaccination. Receptors originate from a man aged 45-65 years who received an inactivated influenza vaccine. The CDR3 runs from the conserved cysteine through the conserved F or W. Each record gives: clone size, V gene, J gene, D gene, CDR3 DNA, CDR3 protein. The D gene is left open where the match is weak. Clone size is not always given. Where it is, it says once, few, many or a class for expanded clones.

clone size: few; V gene: TRBV5-1; J gene: TRBJ1-1; D gene: TRBD1; CDR3 DNA: TGCGCCAGCAGCGCCGGGACAGGGCCGGGAAACACTGAAGCTTTCTTT; CDR3 protein: CASSAGTGPGNTEAFF
clone size: many; V gene: TRBV18; J gene: TRBJ1-1; D gene: -; CDR3 DNA: TGTGCCAGCTCACCCTCCGACATCTCCGGGGCTGAAGCTTTCTTT; CDR3 protein: CASSPSDISGAEAFF
clone size: -; V gene: TRBV6-1; J gene: TRBJ2-1; D gene: -; CDR3 DNA: TGTGCCAGCAGTGAAGGACTGAGCTCCTACAATGAGCAGTTCTTC; CDR3 protein: CASSEGLSSYNEQFF
clone size: few; V gene: TRBV4-1; J gene: TRBJ2-7; D gene: TRBD1; CDR3 DNA: TGCGCCAGCAGCCCGGTACCGGGACAGGACTACGAGCAGTACTTC; CDR3 protein: CASSPVPGQDYEQYF
clone size: many; V gene: TRBV6-2/TRBV6-3; J gene: TRBJ1-5; D gene: -; CDR3 DNA: TGTGCCAGCAGTCCTTTAGCGGTCAATCAGCCCCAGCATTTT; CDR3 protein: CASSPLAVNQPQHF
clone size: few; V gene: TRBV20-1; J gene: TRBJ2-3; D gene: TRBD2; CDR3 DNA: TGCAGTGCTTCCCCCCTAGCGGCTGTCGGGGATACGCAGTATTTT; CDR3 protein: CSASPLAAVGDTQYF
clone size: -; V gene: TRBV6-1; J gene: TRBJ1-6; D gene: TRBD1; CDR3 DNA: TGTGCCAGCAGCATTACAGGGGGCGTTTTTAATTCACCCCTCCACTTT; CDR3 protein: CASSITGGVFNSPLHF
clone size: -; V gene: TRBV4-1; J gene: TRBJ2-5; D gene: TRBD1; CDR3 DNA: TGCGCCAGCAGCCAAGATCGTAACAGGGGCAACGGGGAGACCCAGTACTTC; CDR3 protein: CASSQDRNRGNGETQYF
clone size: many; V gene: TRBV3-1; J gene: TRBJ1-1; D gene: -; CDR3 DNA: TGTGCCAGCAGCCAAGGGGTGCGGAACACTGAAGCTTTCTTT; CDR3 protein: CASSQGVRNTEAFF
clone size: many; V gene: TRBV18; J gene: TRBJ2-2; D gene: TRBD2; CDR3 DNA: TGTGCCAGCTCACCACGGGATGGACTAGCTACCGGGGAGCTGTTTTTT; CDR3 protein: CASSPRDGLATGELFF
clone size: many; V gene: TRBV29-1; J gene: TRBJ2-2; D gene: -; CDR3 DNA: TGCAGCGTTGACCCCAGTAACACCGGGGAGCTGTTTTTT; CDR3 protein: CSVDPSNTGELFF
clone size: -; V gene: TRBV20-1; J gene: TRBJ1-5; D gene: -; CDR3 DNA: TGCAGTGCTAGGAGACCCCGCAATCAGCCCCAGCATTTT; CDR3 protein: CSARRPRNQPQHF
clone size: few; V gene: TRBV6-1; J gene: TRBJ1-1; D gene: -; CDR3 DNA: TGTGCCAGCAGTGAACATGGGGTTAGCACTGAAGCTTTCTTT; CDR3 protein: CASSEHGVSTEAFF
clone size: few; V gene: TRBV20-1; J gene: TRBJ2-4; D gene: TRBD1; CDR3 DNA: TGCAGTGCTAGAGACCTACCTTTGTCCCTCTCCCAGGGGGAAATTCAGTACTTC; CDR3 protein: CSARDLPLSLSQGEIQYF
clone size: many; V gene: TRBV5-1; J gene: TRBJ2-6; D gene: -; CDR3 DNA: TGCGCCAGCAGCTTGCATTCGACAGGAGCCGGAATTGGGGCCAACGTCCTGACTTTC; CDR3 protein: CASSLHSTGAGIGANVLTF
clone size: many; V gene: TRBV7-2; J gene: TRBJ2-1; D gene: TRBD2; CDR3 DNA: TGTGCCAGCAGCAGGACCGGGACTAGCGGGAGCTATGAGCAGTTCTTC; CDR3 protein: CASSRTGTSGSYEQFF
clone size: many; V gene: TRBV6-2/TRBV6-3; J gene: TRBJ2-7; D gene: TRBD2; CDR3 DNA: TGTGCCAGCAGCCCAAGACTAGCGGGTCTCTACGAGCAGTACTTC; CDR3 protein: CASSPRLAGLYEQYF
clone size: -; V gene: TRBV6-1; J gene: TRBJ2-7; D gene: TRBD2; CDR3 DNA: TGTGCCAGCAGCAGACTAGCGGATTCGAGCGAGCAGTACTTC; CDR3 protein: CASSRLADSSEQYF
clone size: -; V gene: TRBV29-1; J gene: TRBJ1-2; D gene: -; CDR3 DNA: TGCAGCGTTGAAGAGGATGGGCGAAGTCGGAACTATGGCTACACCTTC; CDR3 protein: CSVEEDGRSRNYGYTF
clone size: few; V gene: TRBV14; J gene: TRBJ2-1; D gene: TRBD1; CDR3 DNA: TGTGCCAGCAGCGATACTGGACAGGGGGTCGATGAGCAGTTCTTC; CDR3 protein: CASSDTGQGVDEQFF
clone size: many; V gene: TRBV15; J gene: TRBJ1-5; D gene: -; CDR3 DNA: TGTGCCACCAGCAGATCCCCGGCGCAGCCCCAGCATTTT; CDR3 protein: CATSRSPAQPQHF
clone size: few; V gene: TRBV7-3; J gene: TRBJ2-1; D gene: TRBD1; CDR3 DNA: TGTGCCAGCAGCGCCATGACAGGGTATGAGCAGTTCTTC; CDR3 protein: CASSAMTGYEQFF
clone size: many; V gene: TRBV5-1; J gene: TRBJ2-1; D gene: TRBD2; CDR3 DNA: TGCGCCAGCAGCTTGGAAGGACTAGCGGTTGAGCAGTTCTTC; CDR3 protein: CASSLEGLAVEQFF
clone size: -; V gene: TRBV7-7; J gene: TRBJ2-3; D gene: TRBD1; CDR3 DNA: TGTGCTAGCAGCTCCGGACAGGGGAACACAGATACGCAGTATTTT; CDR3 protein: CASSSGQGNTDTQYF
clone size: -; V gene: TRBV6-1; J gene: TRBJ1-3; D gene: TRBD1; CDR3 DNA: TGTGCCAGCAAAATTGGGACAGCCTCTGGAAACACCATATATTTT; CDR3 protein: CASKIGTASGNTIYF
clone size: -; V gene: TRBV20-1; J gene: TRBJ2-1; D gene: -; CDR3 DNA: TGCAGTGCTAGTGTCGGCAGGCCGGATGAGCAGTTCTTC; CDR3 protein: CSASVGRPDEQFF
clone size: few; V gene: TRBV5-6; J gene: TRBJ2-7; D gene: -; CDR3 DNA: TGTGCCAGCAGCTGGCTTGGGGGGGAGCAGTACTTC; CDR3 protein: CASSWLGGEQYF
clone size: few; V gene: TRBV4-3; J gene: TRBJ2-1; D gene: -; CDR3 DNA: TGCGCCAGCAGCCAAGATGGGGGGATCTCCTACAATGAGCAGTTCTTC; CDR3 protein: CASSQDGGISYNEQFF
clone size: few; V gene: TRBV10-3; J gene: TRBJ1-3; D gene: -; CDR3 DNA: TGTGCCACCCAGGGTAATGGAAACACCATATATTTT; CDR3 protein: CATQGNGNTIYF
clone size: -; V gene: TRBV7-9; J gene: TRBJ2-7; D gene: -; CDR3 DNA: TGTGCCAGCAGCTTAGAGTCCGGGAACGAGCAGTACTTC; CDR3 protein: CASSLESGNEQYF
clone size: -; V gene: TRBV6-5; J gene: TRBJ1-2; D gene: -; CDR3 DNA: TGTGCCAGCAGTTACGACAGCCTCTATGGCTACACCTTC; CDR3 protein: CASSYDSLYGYTF
clone size: -; V gene: TRBV4-1; J gene: TRBJ2-7; D gene: TRBD2; CDR3 DNA: TGCGCCAGCAGCCAAGGTGTCATCTGGGCGGGGGGCTCCTACGAGCAGTACTTC; CDR3 protein: CASSQGVIWAGGSYEQYF
clone size: few; V gene: TRBV6-2/TRBV6-3; J gene: TRBJ1-4; D gene: -; CDR3 DNA: TGTGCCAGCAGACCCCTCAAGGGCTCAACTAATGAAAAACTGTTTTTT; CDR3 protein: CASRPLKGSTNEKLFF
clone size: -; V gene: TRBV12-3/TRBV12-4; J gene: TRBJ2-5; D gene: TRBD2; CDR3 DNA: TGTGCCAGCAGTGGGACTAGCGGGACCCAGTACTTC; CDR3 protein: CASSGTSGTQYF
clone size: many; V gene: TRBV3-1; J gene: TRBJ2-2; D gene: -; CDR3 DNA: TGTGCCAGCAGAAGGGCCAAGAACACCGGGGAGCTGTTTTTT; CDR3 protein: CASRRAKNTGELFF
clone size: -; V gene: TRBV7-2; J gene: TRBJ2-1; D gene: TRBD2; CDR3 DNA: TGTGCCAGCGGACCGGGACTAGCGGGAGTCGGAGGCAATGAGCAGATCTTC; CDR3 protein: CASGPGLAGVGGNEQIF
clone size: many; V gene: TRBV29-1; J gene: TRBJ2-5; D gene: -; CDR3 DNA: TGCAGCGTTCAAGGGTCAGAGACCCAGTACTTC; CDR3 protein: CSVQGSETQYF
clone size: many; V gene: TRBV7-9; J gene: TRBJ2-4; D gene: TRBD2; CDR3 DNA: TGTGCCAGCAGCCAATCGGGGGGGGCCAAAAACATTCAGTACTTC; CDR3 protein: CASSQSGGAKNIQYF
clone size: few; V gene: TRBV20-1; J gene: TRBJ1-6; D gene: -; CDR3 DNA: TGCAGTGCTAGAGATGCCAGGGGTGGCTCACCCCTCCACTTT; CDR3 protein: CSARDARGGSPLHF
clone size: -; V gene: TRBV5-1; J gene: TRBJ2-2; D gene: TRBD1; CDR3 DNA: TGCGCCAGCAGCTTGGTTTTGTCACAGGGGTGGACCGGGGAGCTGTTTTTT; CDR3 protein: CASSLVLSQGWTGELFF